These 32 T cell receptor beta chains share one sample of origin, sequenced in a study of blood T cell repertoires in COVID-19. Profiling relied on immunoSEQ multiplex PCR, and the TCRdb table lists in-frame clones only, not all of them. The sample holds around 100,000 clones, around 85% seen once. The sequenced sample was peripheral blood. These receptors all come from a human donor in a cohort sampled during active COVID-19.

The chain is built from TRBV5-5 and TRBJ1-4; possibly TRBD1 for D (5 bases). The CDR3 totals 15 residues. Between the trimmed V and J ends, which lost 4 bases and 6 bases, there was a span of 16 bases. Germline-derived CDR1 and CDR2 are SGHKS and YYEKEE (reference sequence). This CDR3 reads CASSNGGTIYEKLFF. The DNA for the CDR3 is TGTGCCAGCAGCAACGGTGGGACTATTTATGAAAAACTGTTTTTT.

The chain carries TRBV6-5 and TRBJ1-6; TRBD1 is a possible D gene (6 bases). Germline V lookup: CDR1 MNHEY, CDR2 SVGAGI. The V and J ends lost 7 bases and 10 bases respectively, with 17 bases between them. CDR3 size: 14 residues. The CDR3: CASNLYREHSPLHF. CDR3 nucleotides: TGTGCCAGCAACCTCTACAGGGAGCACTCACCCCTCCACTTT.

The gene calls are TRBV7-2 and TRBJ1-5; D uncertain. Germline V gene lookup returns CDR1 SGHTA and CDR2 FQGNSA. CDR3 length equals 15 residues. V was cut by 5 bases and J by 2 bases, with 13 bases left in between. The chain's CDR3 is CASSHADGGNQPQHF. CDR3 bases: TGTGCCAGCAGCCACGCGGACGGGGGCAATCAGCCCCAGCATTTT.

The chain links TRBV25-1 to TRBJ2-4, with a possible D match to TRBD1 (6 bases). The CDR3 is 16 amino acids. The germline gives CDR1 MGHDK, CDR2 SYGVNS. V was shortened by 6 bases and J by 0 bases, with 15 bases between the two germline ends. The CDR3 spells CASSGDTLIAKNIQYF. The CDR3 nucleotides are TGTGCCAGCAGCGGGGACACCTTAATAGCCAAAAACATTCAGTACTTC.

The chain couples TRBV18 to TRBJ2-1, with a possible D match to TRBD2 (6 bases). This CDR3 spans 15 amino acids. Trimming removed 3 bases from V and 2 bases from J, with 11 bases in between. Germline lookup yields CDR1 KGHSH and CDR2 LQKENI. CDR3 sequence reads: CASSPAGNPYNEQFF. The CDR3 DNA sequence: TGTGCCAGCTCACCGGCGGGGAACCCCTACAATGAGCAGTTCTTC.

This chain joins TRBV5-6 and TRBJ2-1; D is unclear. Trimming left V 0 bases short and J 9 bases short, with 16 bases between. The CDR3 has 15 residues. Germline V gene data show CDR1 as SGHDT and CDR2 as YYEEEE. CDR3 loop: CASSLVTLTKGEQFF. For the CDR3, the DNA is TGTGCCAGCAGCTTGGTCACCCTAACTAAAGGTGAGCAGTTCTTC.

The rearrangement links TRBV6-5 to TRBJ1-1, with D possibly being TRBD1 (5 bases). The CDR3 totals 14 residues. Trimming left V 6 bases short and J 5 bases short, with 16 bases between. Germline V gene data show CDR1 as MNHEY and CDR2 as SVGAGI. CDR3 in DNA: TGTGCCAGCAGCTCCTACTGGGGGGGAACTGAAGCTTTCTTT. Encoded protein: CASSSYWGGTEAFF.

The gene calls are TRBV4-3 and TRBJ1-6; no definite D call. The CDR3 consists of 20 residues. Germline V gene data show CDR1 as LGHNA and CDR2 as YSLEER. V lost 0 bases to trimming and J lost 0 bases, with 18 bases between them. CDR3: CASSQESPWASSSYNSPLHF. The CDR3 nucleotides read TGCGCCAGCAGCCAAGAATCTCCCTGGGCCAGTAGCTCCTATAATTCACCCCTCCACTTT.

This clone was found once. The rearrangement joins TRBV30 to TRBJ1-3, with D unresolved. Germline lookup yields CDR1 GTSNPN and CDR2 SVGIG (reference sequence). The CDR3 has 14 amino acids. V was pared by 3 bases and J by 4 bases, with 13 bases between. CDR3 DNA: TGTGCCTGGAGGGTAAAGACAACAGGAAACACCATATATTTT. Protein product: CAWRVKTTGNTIYF.

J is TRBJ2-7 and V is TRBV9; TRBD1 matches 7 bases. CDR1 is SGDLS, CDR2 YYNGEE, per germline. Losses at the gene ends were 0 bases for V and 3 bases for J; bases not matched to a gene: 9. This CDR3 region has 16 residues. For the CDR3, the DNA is TGTGCCAGCAGCGTAGATTTTTCGACAGGGTACTACGAGCAGTACTTC. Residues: CASSVDFSTGYYEQYF.

The CDR3 sequence: CASSSSPQAGLIQYF. DNA of the CDR3: TGTGCCAGCAGCTCCTCCCCGCAGGCCGGTTTGATTCAGTACTTC. The chain carries TRBV7-6 and TRBJ2-4; D gene unclear. This CDR3 spans 15 amino acids. The V gene lost 4 bases and the J gene lost 10 bases, with 20 bases spanning the gap. CDR1 is SGHVS, CDR2 FNYEAQ, per germline.

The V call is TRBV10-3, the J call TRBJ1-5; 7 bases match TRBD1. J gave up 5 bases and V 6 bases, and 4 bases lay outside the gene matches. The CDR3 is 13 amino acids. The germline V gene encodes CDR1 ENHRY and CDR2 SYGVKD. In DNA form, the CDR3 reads TGTGCCATCAGCGAAGACAGGGATCAGCCCCAGCATTTT. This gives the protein CAISEDRDQPQHF.

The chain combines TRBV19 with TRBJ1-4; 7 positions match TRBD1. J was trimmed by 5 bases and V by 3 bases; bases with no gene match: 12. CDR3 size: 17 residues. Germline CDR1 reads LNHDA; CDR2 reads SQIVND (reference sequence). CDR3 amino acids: CASSIDRTGRENEKLFF. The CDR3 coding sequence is TGTGCCAGTAGTATTGACCGGACAGGTCGAGAGAATGAAAAACTGTTTTTT.

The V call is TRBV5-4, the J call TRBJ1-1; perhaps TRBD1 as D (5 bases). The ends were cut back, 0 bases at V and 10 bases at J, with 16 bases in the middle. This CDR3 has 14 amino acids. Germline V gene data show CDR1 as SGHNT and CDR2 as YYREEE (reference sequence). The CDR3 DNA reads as TGTGCCAGCAGCTTGGCGGACATCTCGAAGGGAGCTTTCTTT. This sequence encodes CASSLADISKGAFF. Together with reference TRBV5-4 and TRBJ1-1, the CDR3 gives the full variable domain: ETGVTQSPTHLIKTRGQQVTLRCSSQSGHNTVSWYQQALGQGPQFIFQYYREEENGRGNFPPRFSGLQFPNYSSELNVNALELDDSALYLCASSLADISKGAFFGQGTRLTVV.

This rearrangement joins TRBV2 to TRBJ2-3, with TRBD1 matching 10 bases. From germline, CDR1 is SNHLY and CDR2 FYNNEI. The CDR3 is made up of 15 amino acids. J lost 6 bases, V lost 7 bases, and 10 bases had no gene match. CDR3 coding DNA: TGTGCCAGCATTACCGGGACAGGGGTTTTTGATACGCAGTATTTT. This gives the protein CASITGTGVFDTQYF.

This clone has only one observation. The CDR3 bases are TGTGCCAGTAGTGCGCAACAGGGGCCACCCGGGGATACGCAGTATTTT. It codes for CASSAQQGPPGDTQYF. The chain carries TRBV19 and TRBJ2-3; 7 positions match TRBD1. V lost 5 bases to trimming and J lost 6 bases; unmatched junction nucleotides: 14. The CDR3 covers 16 residues. Germline V gene data show CDR1 as LNHDA and CDR2 as SQIVND (reference sequence).

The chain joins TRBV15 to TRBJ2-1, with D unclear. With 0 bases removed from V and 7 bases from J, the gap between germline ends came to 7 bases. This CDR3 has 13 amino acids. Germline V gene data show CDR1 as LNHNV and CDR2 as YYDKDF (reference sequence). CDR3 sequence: CATSRDRWNEQFF. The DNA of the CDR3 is TGTGCCACCAGCAGAGACCGGTGGAATGAGCAGTTCTTC.

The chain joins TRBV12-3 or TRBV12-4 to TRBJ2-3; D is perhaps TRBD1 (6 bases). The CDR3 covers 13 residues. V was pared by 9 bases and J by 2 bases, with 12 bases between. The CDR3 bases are TGTGCCAGTTTCGGACAGCTCACAGATACGCAGTATTTT. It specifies CASFGQLTDTQYF.

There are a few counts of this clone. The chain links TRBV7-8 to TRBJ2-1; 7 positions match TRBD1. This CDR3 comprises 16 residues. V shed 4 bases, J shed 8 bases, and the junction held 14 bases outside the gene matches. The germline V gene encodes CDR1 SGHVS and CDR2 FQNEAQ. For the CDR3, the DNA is TGTGCCAGCAGCTCTCAAACAGGGGAGCCCCTTGATGAGCAGTTCTTC. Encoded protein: CASSSQTGEPLDEQFF.

In DNA form, the CDR3 reads TGTGCCAGTAGTATAAGCCCGGGACAGGTGACCGGCTACACCTTC. It codes for CASSISPGQVTGYTF. The gene calls are TRBV19 and TRBJ1-2; 8 nucleotides align to TRBD1. Trimming took 2 bases from V and 8 from J; bases not matched to a gene: 10. The CDR3 has 15 amino acids. Germline loops: CDR1 LNHDA, CDR2 SQIVND (reference sequence).

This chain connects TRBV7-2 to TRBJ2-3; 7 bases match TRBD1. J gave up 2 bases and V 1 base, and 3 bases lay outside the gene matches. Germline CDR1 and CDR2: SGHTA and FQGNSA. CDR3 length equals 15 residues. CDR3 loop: CASSLDRGFTDTQYF. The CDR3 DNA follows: TGTGCCAGCAGCTTAGACAGGGGATTCACAGATACGCAGTATTTT.

The CDR3 coding sequence is TGTGCCAGCAGGGCCGGGACACAGACCCAGCCCCAGCATTTT. As protein: CASRAGTQTQPQHF. The chain carries TRBV6-5 and TRBJ1-5; a possible D gene is TRBD1 (6 bases). Trimming took 6 bases from V and 7 from J, leaving 16 bases between them. This CDR3 spans 14 amino acids. Per germline, CDR1 MNHEY and CDR2 SVGAGI.

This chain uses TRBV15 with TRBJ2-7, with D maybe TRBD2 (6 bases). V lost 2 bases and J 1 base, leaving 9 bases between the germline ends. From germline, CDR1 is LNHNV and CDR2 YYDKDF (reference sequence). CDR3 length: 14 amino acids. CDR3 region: CATSRSGGSYEQYF. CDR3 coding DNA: TGTGCCACCAGCAGATCCGGGGGATCCTACGAGCAGTACTTC.

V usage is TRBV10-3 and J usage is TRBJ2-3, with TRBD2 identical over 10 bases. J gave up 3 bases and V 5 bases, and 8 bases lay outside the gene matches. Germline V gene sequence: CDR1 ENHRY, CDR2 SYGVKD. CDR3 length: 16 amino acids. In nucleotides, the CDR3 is TGTGCCATCAGTAGATTAGCGGGGGGTGCGACAGATACGCAGTATTTT. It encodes CAISRLAGGATDTQYF.

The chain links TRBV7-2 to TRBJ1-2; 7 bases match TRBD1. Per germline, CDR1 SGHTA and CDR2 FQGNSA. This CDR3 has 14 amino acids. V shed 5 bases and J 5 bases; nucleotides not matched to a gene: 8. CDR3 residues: CASSPAGQAYGYTF. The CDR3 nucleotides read TGTGCCAGCAGCCCGGCCGGACAGGCGTATGGCTACACCTTC.

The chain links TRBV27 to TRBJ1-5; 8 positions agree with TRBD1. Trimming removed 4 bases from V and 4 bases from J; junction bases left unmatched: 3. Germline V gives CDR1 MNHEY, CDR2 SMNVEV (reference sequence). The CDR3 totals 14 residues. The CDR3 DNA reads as TGTGCCAGCAGTTATCAGGGGGCTAATCAGCCCCAGCATTTT. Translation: CASSYQGANQPQHF.

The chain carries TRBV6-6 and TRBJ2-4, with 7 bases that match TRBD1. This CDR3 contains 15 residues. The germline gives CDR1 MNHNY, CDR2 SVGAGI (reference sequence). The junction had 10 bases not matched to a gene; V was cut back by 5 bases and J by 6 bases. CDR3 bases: TGTGCCAGCAGTCGGACCTCGGGACAGTCAAACATTCAGTACTTC. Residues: CASSRTSGQSNIQYF.

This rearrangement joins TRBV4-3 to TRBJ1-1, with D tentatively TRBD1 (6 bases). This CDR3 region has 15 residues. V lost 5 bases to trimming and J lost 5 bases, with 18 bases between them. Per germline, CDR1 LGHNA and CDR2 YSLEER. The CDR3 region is CASSATGLGRTEAFF. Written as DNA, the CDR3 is TGCGCCAGCAGCGCTACAGGGTTGGGTCGGACTGAAGCTTTCTTT.

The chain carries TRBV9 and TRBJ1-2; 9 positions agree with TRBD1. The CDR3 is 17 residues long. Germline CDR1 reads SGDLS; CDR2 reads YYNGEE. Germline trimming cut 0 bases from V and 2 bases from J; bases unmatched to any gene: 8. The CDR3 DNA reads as TGTGCCAGCAGCGTAGGGAACAGGGGGCGCTTAAACTATGGCTACACCTTC. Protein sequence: CASSVGNRGRLNYGYTF.

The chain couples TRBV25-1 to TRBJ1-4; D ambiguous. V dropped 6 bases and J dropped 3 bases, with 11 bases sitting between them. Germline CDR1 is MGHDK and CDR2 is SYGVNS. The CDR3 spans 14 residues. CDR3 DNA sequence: TGTGCCAGCAGCCACAGAGATGCTAATGAAAAACTGTTTTTT. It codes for CASSHRDANEKLFF.

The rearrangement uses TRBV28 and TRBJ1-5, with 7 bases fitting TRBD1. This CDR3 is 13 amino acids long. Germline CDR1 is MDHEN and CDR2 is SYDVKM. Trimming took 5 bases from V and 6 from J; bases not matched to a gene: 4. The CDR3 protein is CASSRQGGQPQHF. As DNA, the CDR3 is TGTGCCAGCAGTCGACAGGGCGGTCAGCCCCAGCATTTT. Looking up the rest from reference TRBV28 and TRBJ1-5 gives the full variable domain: DVKVTQSSRYLVKRTGEKVFLECVQDMDHENMFWYRQDPGLGLRLIYFSYDVKMKEKGDIPEGYSVSREKKERFSLILESASTNQTSMYLCASSRQGGQPQHFGDGTRLSIL.

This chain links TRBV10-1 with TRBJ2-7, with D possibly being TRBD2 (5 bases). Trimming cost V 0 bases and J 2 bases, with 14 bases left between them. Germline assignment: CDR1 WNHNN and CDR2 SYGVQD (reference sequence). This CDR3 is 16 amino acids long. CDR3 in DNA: TGCGCCAGCAGTGAGTCGAAGATCGGCGGGCCCTACGAGCAGTACTTC. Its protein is CASSESKIGGPYEQYF.